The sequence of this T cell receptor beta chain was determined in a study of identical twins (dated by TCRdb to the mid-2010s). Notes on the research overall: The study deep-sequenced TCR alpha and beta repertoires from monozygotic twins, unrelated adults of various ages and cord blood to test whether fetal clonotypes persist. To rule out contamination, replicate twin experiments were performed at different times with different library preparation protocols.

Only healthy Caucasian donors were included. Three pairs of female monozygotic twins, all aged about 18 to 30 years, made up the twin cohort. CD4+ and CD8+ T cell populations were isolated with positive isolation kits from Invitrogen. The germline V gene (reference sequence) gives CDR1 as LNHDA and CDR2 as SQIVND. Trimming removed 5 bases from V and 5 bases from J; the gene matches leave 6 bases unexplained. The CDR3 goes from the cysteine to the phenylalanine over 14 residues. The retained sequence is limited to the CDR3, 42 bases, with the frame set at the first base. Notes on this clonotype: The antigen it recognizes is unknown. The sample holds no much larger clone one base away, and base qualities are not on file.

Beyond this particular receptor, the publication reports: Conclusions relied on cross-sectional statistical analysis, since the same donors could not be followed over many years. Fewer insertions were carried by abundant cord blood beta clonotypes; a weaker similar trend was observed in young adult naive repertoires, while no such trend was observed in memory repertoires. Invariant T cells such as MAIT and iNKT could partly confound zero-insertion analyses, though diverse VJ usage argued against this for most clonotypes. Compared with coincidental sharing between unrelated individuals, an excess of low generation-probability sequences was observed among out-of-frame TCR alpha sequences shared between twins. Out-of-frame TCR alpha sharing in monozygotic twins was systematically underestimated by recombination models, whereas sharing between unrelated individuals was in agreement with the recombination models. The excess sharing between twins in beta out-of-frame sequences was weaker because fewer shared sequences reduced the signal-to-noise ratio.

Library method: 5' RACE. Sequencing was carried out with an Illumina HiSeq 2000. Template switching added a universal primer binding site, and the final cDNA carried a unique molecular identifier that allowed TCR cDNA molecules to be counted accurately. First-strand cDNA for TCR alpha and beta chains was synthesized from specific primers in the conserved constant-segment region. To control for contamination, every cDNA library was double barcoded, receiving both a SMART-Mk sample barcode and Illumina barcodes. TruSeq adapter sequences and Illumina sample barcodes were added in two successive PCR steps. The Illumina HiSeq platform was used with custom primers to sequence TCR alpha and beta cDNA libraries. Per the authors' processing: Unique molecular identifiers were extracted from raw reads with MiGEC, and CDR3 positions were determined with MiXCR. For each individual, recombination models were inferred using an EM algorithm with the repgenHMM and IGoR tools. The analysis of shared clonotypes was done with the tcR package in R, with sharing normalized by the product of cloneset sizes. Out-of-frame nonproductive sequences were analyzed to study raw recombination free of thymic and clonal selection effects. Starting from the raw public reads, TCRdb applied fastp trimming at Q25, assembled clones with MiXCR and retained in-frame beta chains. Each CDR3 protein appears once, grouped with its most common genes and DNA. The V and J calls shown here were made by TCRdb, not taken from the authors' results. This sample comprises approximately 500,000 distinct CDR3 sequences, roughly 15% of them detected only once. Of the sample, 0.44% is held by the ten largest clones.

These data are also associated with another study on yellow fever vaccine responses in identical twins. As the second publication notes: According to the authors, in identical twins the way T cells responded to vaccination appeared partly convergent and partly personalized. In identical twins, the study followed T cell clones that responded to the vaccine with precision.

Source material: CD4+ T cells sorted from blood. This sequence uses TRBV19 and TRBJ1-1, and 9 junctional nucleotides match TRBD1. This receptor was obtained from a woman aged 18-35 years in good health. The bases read TGTGCCAGTAGTGCGGGACAGGGAGGGACTGAAGCTTTCTTT. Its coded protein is CASSAGQGGTEAFF. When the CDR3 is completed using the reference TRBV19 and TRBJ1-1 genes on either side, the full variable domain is DGGITQSPKYLFRKEGQNVTLSCEQNLNHDAMYWYRQDPGQGLRLIYYSQIVNDFQKGDIAEGYSVSREKKESFPLTVTSAQKNPTAFYLCASSAGQGGTEAFFGQGTRLTVV.